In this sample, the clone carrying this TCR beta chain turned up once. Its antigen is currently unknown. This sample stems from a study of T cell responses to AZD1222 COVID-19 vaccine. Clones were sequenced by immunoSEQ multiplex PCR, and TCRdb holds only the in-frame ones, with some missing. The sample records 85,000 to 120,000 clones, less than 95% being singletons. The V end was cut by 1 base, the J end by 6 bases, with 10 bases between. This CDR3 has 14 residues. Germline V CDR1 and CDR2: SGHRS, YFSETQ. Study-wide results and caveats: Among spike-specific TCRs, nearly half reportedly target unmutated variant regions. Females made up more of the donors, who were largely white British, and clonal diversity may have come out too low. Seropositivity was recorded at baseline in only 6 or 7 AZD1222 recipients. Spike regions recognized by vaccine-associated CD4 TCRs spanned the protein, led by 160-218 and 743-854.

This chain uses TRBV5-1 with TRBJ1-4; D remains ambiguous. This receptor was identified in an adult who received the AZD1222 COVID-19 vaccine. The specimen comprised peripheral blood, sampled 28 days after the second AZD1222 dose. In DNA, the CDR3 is TGCGCCAGCAGCTTGAGAAGGATGGATGAAAAACTGTTTTTT. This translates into CASSLRRMDEKLFF.